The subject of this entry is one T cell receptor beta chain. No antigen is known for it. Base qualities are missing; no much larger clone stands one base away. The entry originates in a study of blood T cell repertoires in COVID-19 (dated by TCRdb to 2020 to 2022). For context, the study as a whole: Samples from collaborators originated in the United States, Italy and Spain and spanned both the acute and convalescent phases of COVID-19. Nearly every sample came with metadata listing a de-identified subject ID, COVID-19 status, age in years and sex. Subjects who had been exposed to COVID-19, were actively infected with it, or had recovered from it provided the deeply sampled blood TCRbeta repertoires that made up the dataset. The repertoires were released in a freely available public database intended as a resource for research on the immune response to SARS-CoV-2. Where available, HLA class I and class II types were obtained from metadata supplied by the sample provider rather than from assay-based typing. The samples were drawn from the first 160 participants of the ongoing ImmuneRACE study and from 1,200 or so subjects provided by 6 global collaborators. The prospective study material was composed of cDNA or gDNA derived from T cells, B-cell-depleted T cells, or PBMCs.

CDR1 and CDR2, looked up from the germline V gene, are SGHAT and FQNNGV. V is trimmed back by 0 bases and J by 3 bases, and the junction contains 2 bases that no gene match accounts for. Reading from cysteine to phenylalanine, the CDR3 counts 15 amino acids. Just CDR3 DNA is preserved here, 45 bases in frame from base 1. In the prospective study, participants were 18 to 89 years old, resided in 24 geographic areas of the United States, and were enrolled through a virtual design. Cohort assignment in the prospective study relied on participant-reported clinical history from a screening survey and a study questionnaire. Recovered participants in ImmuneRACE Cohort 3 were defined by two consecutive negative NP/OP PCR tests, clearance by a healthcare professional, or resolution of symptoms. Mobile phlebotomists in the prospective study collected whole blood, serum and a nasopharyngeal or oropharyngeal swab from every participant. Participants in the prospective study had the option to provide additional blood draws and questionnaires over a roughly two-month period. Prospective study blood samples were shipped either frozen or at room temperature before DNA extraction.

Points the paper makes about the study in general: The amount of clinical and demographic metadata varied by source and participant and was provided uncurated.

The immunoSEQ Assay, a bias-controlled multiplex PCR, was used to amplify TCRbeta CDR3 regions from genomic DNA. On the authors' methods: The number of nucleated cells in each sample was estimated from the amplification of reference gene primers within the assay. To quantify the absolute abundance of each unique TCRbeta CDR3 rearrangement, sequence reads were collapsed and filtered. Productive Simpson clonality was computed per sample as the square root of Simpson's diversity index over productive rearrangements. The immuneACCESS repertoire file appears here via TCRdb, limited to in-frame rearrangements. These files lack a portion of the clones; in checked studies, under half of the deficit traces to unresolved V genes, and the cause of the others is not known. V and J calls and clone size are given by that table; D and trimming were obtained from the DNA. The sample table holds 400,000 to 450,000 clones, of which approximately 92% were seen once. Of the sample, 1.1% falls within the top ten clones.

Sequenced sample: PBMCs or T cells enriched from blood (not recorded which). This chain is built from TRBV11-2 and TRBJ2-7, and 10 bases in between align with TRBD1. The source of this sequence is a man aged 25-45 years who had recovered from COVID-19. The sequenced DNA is TGTGCCAGCAGCTTAGATGGACAGGGGGGCTACGAGCAGTACTTC. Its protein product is CASSLDGQGGYEQYF.